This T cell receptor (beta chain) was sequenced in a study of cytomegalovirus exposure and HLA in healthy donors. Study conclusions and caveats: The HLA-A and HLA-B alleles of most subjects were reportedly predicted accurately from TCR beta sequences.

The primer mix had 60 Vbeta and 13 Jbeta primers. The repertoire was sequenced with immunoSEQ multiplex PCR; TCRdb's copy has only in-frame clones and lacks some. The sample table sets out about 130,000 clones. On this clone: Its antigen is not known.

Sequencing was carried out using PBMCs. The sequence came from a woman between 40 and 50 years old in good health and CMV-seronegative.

CDR3 region: CASSSLTAVGNTIYF. CDR3 in DNA: TGTGCCAGCAGTTCTCTCACGGCGGTGGGAAACACCATATATTTT. V and J are TRBV27 and TRBJ1-3; D is unresolved. Trimming took off 4 bases at V and 4 bases at J, with 14 bases between the two ends. The CDR3 has 15 amino acids. CDR1 is MNHEY, CDR2 SMNVEV, per germline (reference sequence).